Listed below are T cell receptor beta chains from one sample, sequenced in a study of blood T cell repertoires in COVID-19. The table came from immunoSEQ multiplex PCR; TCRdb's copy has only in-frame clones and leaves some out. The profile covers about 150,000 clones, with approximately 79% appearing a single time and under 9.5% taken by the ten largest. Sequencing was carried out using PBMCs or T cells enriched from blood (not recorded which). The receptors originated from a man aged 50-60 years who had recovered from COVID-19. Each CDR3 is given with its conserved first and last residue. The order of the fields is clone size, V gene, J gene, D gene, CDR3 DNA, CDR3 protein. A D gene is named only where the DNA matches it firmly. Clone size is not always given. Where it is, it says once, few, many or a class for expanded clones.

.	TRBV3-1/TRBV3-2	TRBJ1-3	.	TGTGCCAGCAGCCAATCGCCAGGGGTTGGAAACACCATATATTTT	CASSQSPGVGNTIYF
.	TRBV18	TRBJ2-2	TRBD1	TGTGCCAGCTCACCCAGGCCCGTGACAGGGCGGAACACCGGGGAGCTGTTTTTT	CASSPRPVTGRNTGELFF
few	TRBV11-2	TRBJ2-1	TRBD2	TGTGCCAGCAGCTTAGCCCTACGGGGGCGGGGGGGCAATGAGCAGTTCTTC	CASSLALRGRGGNEQFF
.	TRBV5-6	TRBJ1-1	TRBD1	TGTGCCAGCAGCTTCGGGACAGGTTCCCAGGTAGCCACTGAAGCTTTCTTT	CASSFGTGSQVATEAFF
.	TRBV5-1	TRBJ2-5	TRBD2	TGCGCCAGCAGCCGGACTAGCGGGGAGGAGACCCAGTACTTC	CASSRTSGEETQYF
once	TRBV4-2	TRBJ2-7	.	TGTGCCAGCAGCCAGCAGTACGAGCAGTACTTC	CASSQQYEQYF
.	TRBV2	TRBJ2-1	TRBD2	TGTGCCAGCAGTTACACTAGCGGGGCTGGTAATGAGCAGTTCTTC	CASSYTSGAGNEQFF
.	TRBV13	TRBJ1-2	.	TGTGCCAGCAGCTTCTCACTTCCCCCCCGGGGCTACACCTTC	CASSFSLPPRGYTF
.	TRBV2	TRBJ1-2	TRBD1	TGTGCCAGCACCGGCGGGGGACAGGGAACGTTAGACTATGGCTACACCTTC	CASTGGGQGTLDYGYTF
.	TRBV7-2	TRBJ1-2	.	TGTGCCAGCAGCCCGCGGGGTCGGGAAGTGGATGGCTACACCTTC	CASSPRGREVDGYTF
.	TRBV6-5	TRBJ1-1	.	TGTGCCAGCAGTAGGACTGGTATCCAGAACACTGAAGCTTTCTTT	CASSRTGIQNTEAFF
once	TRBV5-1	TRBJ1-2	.	TGCGCCAGCAGCTTAATCAGGGGAGAGGATGGCTACACCTTC	CASSLIRGEDGYTF
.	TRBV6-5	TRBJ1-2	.	TGTGCCAGCGGAGATAACTATGGCTACACCTTC	CASGDNYGYTF
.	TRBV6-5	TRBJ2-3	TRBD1	TGTGCCAGCAGAACAGGGGGCGCTGGCACAGATACGCAGTATTTT	CASRTGGAGTDTQYF
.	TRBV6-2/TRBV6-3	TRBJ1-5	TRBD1	TGTGCCAGCAGCCGACGGGCCAGACAGGGTTATAGCAATCAGCCCCAGCATTTT	CASSRRARQGYSNQPQHF
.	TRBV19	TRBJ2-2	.	TGTGCCAGTAGTATAGACAGCCGACTCCGCGACAGGCGGAACACCGGGGAGCTGTTTTTT	CASSIDSRLRDRRNTGELFF
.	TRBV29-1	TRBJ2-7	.	TGCAGCGTTGGTAGCCTTGCCGGGGAGCAGTACTTC	CSVGSLAGEQYF
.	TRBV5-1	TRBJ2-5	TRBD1	TGCGCCAGCAGCACGTACACGACAGGGGGCAGGGAGACCCAGTACTTC	CASSTYTTGGRETQYF
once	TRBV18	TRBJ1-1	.	TGTGCCAGCTCACCCCCCTTCACTGAAGCTTTCTTT	CASSPPFTEAFF
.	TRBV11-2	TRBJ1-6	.	TGTGCCAGCAGCTTTCGGGACACCTATAATAATTCACCCCTCCACTTT	CASSFRDTYNNSPLHF
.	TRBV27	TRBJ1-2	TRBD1	TGTGCCAGCAGCGGGACAGGGACCTATGGCTACACCTTC	CASSGTGTYGYTF
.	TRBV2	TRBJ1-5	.	TGTGCCAGCAGTGATAACCAGAATAGCAATCAGCCCCAGCATTTT	CASSDNQNSNQPQHF
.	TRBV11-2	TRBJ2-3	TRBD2	TGTGCCAGCTCCGCCGGGACTAGCCTGACAGATACGCAGTATTTT	CASSAGTSLTDTQYF